This record covers a single T cell receptor beta chain. This entry belongs to a study of blood T cell repertoires in COVID-19. Background on the study: From T cells, B-cell-depleted T cells, or PBMCs came the material, which was cDNA or gDNA.

As handled by the study authors: Nucleated cell number was recorded as an estimate derived from reference gene primer amplification. Using immunoSEQ multiplex PCR, the repertoire was profiled, and TCRdb retains in-frame clones only, with some absent. V and J calls and clone size follow that table, whereas D and trimming were derived from the DNA. This sample yields around 68,000 clones, of which approximately 90% are seen a single time; roughly 2.6% belongs to the top ten. The CDR3 loop spans 15 amino acids. Germline V gene sequence: CDR1 SGHNT, CDR2 YYREEE (reference sequence). Between the trimmed V and J ends, which lost 1 base and 5 bases, there was a span of 13 bases.

The TCR comes from a man in his forties or fifties with acute or convalescent COVID-19. Sequenced sample: peripheral blood. The chain recombines TRBV5-4 with TRBJ2-1; maybe TRBD1 (5 bases). The CDR3 DNA sequence: TGTGCCAGCAGCTTGCGTAGCCAGGGCCACAATGAGCAGTTCTTC. Its protein product is CASSLRSQGHNEQFF.